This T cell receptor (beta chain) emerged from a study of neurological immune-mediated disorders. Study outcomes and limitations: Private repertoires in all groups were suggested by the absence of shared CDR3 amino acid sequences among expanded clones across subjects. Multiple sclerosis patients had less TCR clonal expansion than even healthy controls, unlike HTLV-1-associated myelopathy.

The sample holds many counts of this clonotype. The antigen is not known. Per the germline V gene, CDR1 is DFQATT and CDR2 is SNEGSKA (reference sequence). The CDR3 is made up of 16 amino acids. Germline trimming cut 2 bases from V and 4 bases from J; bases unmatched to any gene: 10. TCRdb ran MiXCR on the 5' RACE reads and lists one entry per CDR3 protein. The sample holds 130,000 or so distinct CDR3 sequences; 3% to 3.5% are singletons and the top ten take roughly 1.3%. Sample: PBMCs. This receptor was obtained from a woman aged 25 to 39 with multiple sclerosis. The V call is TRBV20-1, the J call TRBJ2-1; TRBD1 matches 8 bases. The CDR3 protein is CSARPPGTGTYNEQFF. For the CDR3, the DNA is TGCAGTGCTAGACCACCCGGGACAGGAACTTACAATGAGCAGTTCTTC.